The 20 T cell receptor beta chains presented below share a single source sample, sequenced in a study of control samples from healthy donors and cancer patients. Libraries were prepared by immunoSEQ multiplex PCR; TCRdb keeps only in-frame clonotypes and omits some of them. This sample has around 82,000 clones, with around 87% found just once. The specimen sequenced was blood. The source is a man over 45 in good health.

The chain is built from TRBV6-6 and TRBJ1-2, with 7 bases aligning to TRBD1. Germline V gene lookup returns CDR1 MNHNY and CDR2 SVGAGI (reference sequence). The CDR3 sequence is 15 residues long. The V and J ends lost 5 bases and 4 bases, in that order; junction bases with no gene match: 10. The CDR3 sequence is CASSHTDRVSYGYTF. The CDR3 bases are TGTGCCAGCAGTCACACTGACAGGGTGAGCTATGGCTACACCTTC.

V and J are TRBV27 and TRBJ2-7; a weak D match, TRBD2 (7 bases). Trimming took 2 bases from V and 6 from J, leaving 14 bases between them. The CDR3 runs 14 residues. CDR1 is MNHEY, CDR2 SMNVEV, per germline (reference sequence). In nucleotides, the CDR3 is TGTGCCAGCAGTTTACGGGCGGGGGCCCGCGAGCAGTACGTC. Its translation: CASSLRAGAREQYV.

J is TRBJ1-5 and V is TRBV4-2, with unresolved D. CDR1 and CDR2 from the germline V gene are LGHNA and YNFKEQ. V was clipped by 3 bases and J by 3 bases, with 15 bases between them. The CDR3 has 16 residues. The chain's CDR3 is CASSHSGAGSNQPQHF. The CDR3 nucleotides are TGTGCCAGCAGCCATAGTGGAGCGGGGTCCAATCAGCCCCAGCATTTT.

This clone was detected only a few times. This chain uses TRBV30 with TRBJ1-1, with TRBD1 as a possible D gene (5 bases). Germline CDR1 and CDR2: GTSNPN and SVGIG (reference sequence). V shed 3 bases and J shed 5 bases, with 13 bases lying between them. The CDR3 has 13 residues. The DNA for the CDR3 is TGTGCCTGGAGCGCAGGGACTCGGACTGAAGCTTTCTTT. Amino acids: CAWSAGTRTEAFF.

The V call is TRBV6-2 or TRBV6-3, the J call TRBJ1-1, with 8 bases aligning to TRBD1. There are 17 residues in the CDR3. Germline V gene lookup returns CDR1 MNHEY and CDR2 SVGEGT. Trimming cost V 0 bases and J 1 base; bases outside gene matches: 7. The CDR3 is CASSYSWTGRKNTEAFF. CDR3 nucleotides: TGTGCCAGCAGTTACTCCTGGACAGGGAGGAAGAACACTGAAGCTTTCTTT.

V is TRBV14 and J is TRBJ1-1; D is unresolved. Trimming pared 3 bases from V and 2 bases from J, leaving 13 bases between. The length of the CDR3 is 15 residues. CDR1 SGHDN and CDR2 FVKESK come from the germline V gene. The CDR3 here is CASSHLQLSNTEAFF. The DNA of the CDR3 is TGTGCCAGCAGCCACCTCCAGTTATCCAACACTGAAGCTTTCTTT.

The chain links TRBV19 to TRBJ1-3; TRBD1 matches at 8 bases. Germline V gene data show CDR1 as LNHDA and CDR2 as SQIVND (reference sequence). V trimming: 7 bases; J trimming: 2 bases; junction bases outside the gene matches: 4. CDR3 length: 14 residues. The CDR3: CASNAGGAGNTIYF. The CDR3, as DNA: TGTGCCAGTAATGCAGGGGGCGCTGGAAACACCATATATTTT. Looking up the rest from reference TRBV19 and TRBJ1-3 gives the full variable domain: DGGITQSPKYLFRKEGQNVTLSCEQNLNHDAMYWYRQDPGQGLRLIYYSQIVNDFQKGDIAEGYSVSREKKESFPLTVTSAQKNPTAFYLCASNAGGAGNTIYFGEGSWLTVV.

The chain employs TRBV5-1 and TRBJ1-1, with 8 bases lining up with TRBD1. This CDR3 is 15 amino acids long. V was clipped by 2 bases and J by 4 bases; unmatched bases: 7. Germline CDR1 is SGHRS and CDR2 is YFSETQ. The DNA of the CDR3 is TGCGCCAGCAGCTTAACATCCGGGACAGGCACTGAAGCTTTCTTT. Residues: CASSLTSGTGTEAFF. The full variable domain, its missing parts supplied by reference TRBV5-1 and TRBJ1-1, is KAGVTQTPRYLIKTRGQQVTLSCSPISGHRSVSWYQQTPGQGLQFLFEYFSETQRNKGNFPGRFSGRQFSNSRSEMNVSTLELGDSALYLCASSLTSGTGTEAFFGQGTRLTVV.

The V gene is TRBV10-3, the J gene TRBJ1-1; D remains unclear. The CDR3 loop spans 12 amino acids. V dropped 5 bases and J dropped 4 bases, with 8 bases sitting between them. Germline V CDR1 and CDR2: ENHRY, SYGVKD. The CDR3, as DNA: TGTGCCATCAGTTCGGTCGGCACTGAAGCTTTCTTT. This gives the protein CAISSVGTEAFF.

CDR3 sequence: CASSSRQGAFYNEQFF. The CDR3, as DNA: TGTGCCAGCAGCTCCCGGCAGGGGGCGTTCTACAATGAGCAGTTCTTC. This chain connects TRBV7-2 to TRBJ2-1; 8 bases match TRBD1. The CDR3 length is 16 residues. Germline lookup yields CDR1 SGHTA and CDR2 FQGNSA. After removal of 4 bases from V and 3 bases from J, the junction contained 8 bases not matched to a gene.

The rearrangement uses TRBV2 and TRBJ1-4, with D uncertain. Trimming cost V 6 bases and J 0 bases, with 11 bases left between them. The CDR3 length is 15 residues. Germline V CDR1 and CDR2: SNHLY, FYNNEI. CDR3 sequence: CASRIHFATNEKLFF. Here the CDR3 DNA reads TGTGCCAGCAGAATACACTTTGCAACTAATGAAAAACTGTTTTTT.

V and J are TRBV9 and TRBJ1-2; 8 nucleotides line up with TRBD1. The CDR3 is 16 residues long. Unmatched junction bases numbered 8, after V lost 3 bases and J lost 1 base. The V gene's germline CDR1 is SGDLS and CDR2 YYNGEE. This CDR3 reads CASSGGDRPINYGYTF. The CDR3 nucleotides read TGTGCCAGCAGCGGGGGGGACAGGCCGATTAACTATGGCTACACCTTC.

V and J are TRBV4-3 and TRBJ1-2; tentative D call: TRBD1 (5 bases). Trimming removed 0 bases at V and 5 bases at J, with 16 bases between. Per germline, CDR1 LGHNA and CDR2 YSLEER. This CDR3 is built from 16 residues. DNA for the CDR3: TGCGCCAGCAGCCAAGATAGACCGCAGTGGGGGTATGGCTACACCTTC. Its protein product is CASSQDRPQWGYGYTF.

The chain links TRBV24-1 to TRBJ1-2; D gene ambiguous. The CDR3 is made up of 12 amino acids. V lost 5 bases and J lost 0, with 3 bases in between. Germline lookup yields CDR1 KGHDR and CDR2 SFDVKD. CDR3 in amino acids: CATSGSNYGYTF. The CDR3 DNA sequence: TGTGCCACCAGTGGGTCTAACTATGGCTACACCTTC.

The genes are TRBV7-6 and TRBJ1-1; D may be TRBD1 (5 bases). The germline V gene encodes CDR1 SGHVS and CDR2 FNYEAQ. The CDR3 is 15 residues long. V was pared by 3 bases and J by 1 base, with 12 bases between. The CDR3 region is CASSFSGGGNTEAFF. CDR3 coding DNA: TGTGCCAGCAGCTTTTCGGGGGGAGGGAACACTGAAGCTTTCTTT.

The chain recombines TRBV7-8 with TRBJ2-7; D might be TRBD1 (6 bases). The CDR3 contains 14 residues. Germline V lookup: CDR1 SGHVS, CDR2 FQNEAQ. The V end was cut by 3 bases, the J end by 0 bases, with 9 bases between. Here the CDR3 reads CASSFAGDSYEQYV. CDR3 DNA: TGTGCCAGCAGCTTTGCAGGGGACTCCTACGAGCAGTACGTC.

The CDR3, as DNA: TGTGCCAGCAGCCCGGGACAGTCCTATGGCTACACCTTC. It translates to CASSPGQSYGYTF. V is TRBV11-2 and J is TRBJ1-2, with TRBD1 matching 7 bases. After removal of 5 bases from V and 4 bases from J, the junction contained 4 bases not matched to a gene. This CDR3 has 13 residues. CDR1 is SGHAT and CDR2 is FQNNGV in the germline V gene.

The chain couples TRBV4-3 to TRBJ2-7; the match to TRBD1 covers 8 bases. Per germline, CDR1 LGHNA and CDR2 YSLEER. The CDR3 consists of 16 residues. With 1 base clipped from V and 4 bases from J, the junction kept 9 bases outside the gene matches. CDR3 region: CASSQVATGDLYEQYF. In nucleotides, the CDR3 is TGCGCCAGCAGCCAAGTGGCGACAGGGGACCTTTACGAGCAGTACTTC.

V usage is TRBV9 and J usage is TRBJ2-5; no definite D call. There are 13 residues in the CDR3. V dropped 4 bases and J dropped 5 bases, with 12 bases sitting between them. Germline CDR1 and CDR2: SGDLS and YYNGEE. CDR3: CASSPRSLETQYF. The CDR3 bases are TGTGCCAGCAGCCCCAGGAGCCTGGAGACCCAGTACTTC.

The chain links TRBV11-2 to TRBJ1-2; 10 nucleotides match TRBD1. V lost 5 bases and J lost 8; bases outside the gene matches: 2. CDR3 length: 12 amino acids. Germline CDR1 SGHAT, CDR2 FQNNGV. Written as DNA, the CDR3 is TGTGCCAGCAGCGGGACAGGGGAAGGCTACACCTTC. Amino acid sequence: CASSGTGEGYTF. Based on the CDR3 plus reference TRBV11-2 and TRBJ1-2, the full variable domain is EAGVAQSPRYKIIEKRQSVAFWCNPISGHATLYWYQQILGQGPKLLIQFQNNGVVDDSQLPKDRFSAERLKGVDSTLKIQPAKLEDSAVYLCASSGTGEGYTFGSGTRLTVV.